This TCR beta chain was identified during a study of breast tumors, draining lymph nodes, adjacent tissues. The V and J ends lost 5 bases and 6 bases, in that order; junction bases with no gene match: 8. This CDR3 has 15 amino acids. TCRdb passed the multiplex PCR reads through MiXCR, listing each CDR3 protein once. The sample lists 100,000 to 150,000 distinct CDR3 sequences; about 20% were seen once. Axillary draining lymph nodes of breast cancer patients supplied the node samples. This clonotype was seen many times. The antigen remains unidentified. Notes on the study in general: Tumors had less TCR diversity than lymph nodes, more than nontumor tissue. Tumor and nontumor repertoires were significantly more similar in luminal-like than in basal-like breast cancer.

The chain joins TRBV12-3 or TRBV12-4 to TRBJ1-5, with TRBD1 matching over 9 bases. Specimen: axillary lymph node tissue. This TCR was sampled from a female donor with breast cancer. Some clones in this sample may be carry-over from other donors' samples. The CDR3 spells CASSLQGATVQPQHF. The CDR3 DNA sequence: TGTGCCAGCAGTCTACAGGGGGCCACGGTTCAGCCCCAGCATTTT.